These T cell receptor beta chains were read from a single sample in a study of CD8 T cells in ankylosing spondylitis. TCRdb re-called the 5' RACE reads with MiXCR, one entry per CDR3 protein. In the table there are roughly 300,000 distinct CDR3 sequences, roughly 8% of which are singletons. Sequencing used blood, either unsorted or a sorted T cell fraction (not recorded which). These receptors came from a male donor with ankylosing spondylitis. Both conserved end residues are part of each CDR3. A D gene is named only where the DNA matches it firmly. Not every row has a clone size; where given, it reads once, few, many or a size class.

d_call clone_size j_call v_call cdr3_aa cdr3_nt
TRBD2 . TRBJ2-2 TRBV3-1 CASSRKSGRASAGELFF TGTGCCAGCAGCCGCAAAAGCGGGAGGGCCTCGGCCGGGGAGCTGTTTTTT
. many TRBJ1-4 TRBV4-1 CASSQGFGYGLFF TGCGCCAGCAGCCAAGGTTTCGGATATGGGCTGTTTTTT
. few TRBJ2-5 TRBV29-1 CSVWITQETQYF TGCAGCGTTTGGATTACACAAGAGACCCAGTACTTC
. few TRBJ2-2 TRBV9 CASSYRGGINTGELFF TGTGCCAGCAGCTACCGTGGCGGGATTAACACCGGGGAGCTGTTTTTT
. few TRBJ1-1 TRBV6-1 CASSERGMNTEAFF TGTGCCAGCAGTGAAAGGGGGATGAACACTGAAGCTTTCTTT
. many TRBJ2-3 TRBV29-1 CSAMGTPDTQYF TGCAGCGCAATGGGCACTCCAGATACGCAGTATTTT
TRBD1 few TRBJ2-7 TRBV29-1 CSVMGQGDSYEQYF TGCAGCGTTATGGGACAGGGGGACTCCTACGAGCAGTACTTC
TRBD2 . TRBJ2-1 TRBV12-3/TRBV12-4 CASSLLLAAYNEQFF TGTGCCAGCAGTTTATTACTAGCGGCCTACAATGAGCAGTTCTTC
TRBD2 many TRBJ2-2 TRBV24-1 CATKRLAGTGELFF TGTGCCACCAAACGACTAGCGGGCACCGGGGAGCTGTTTTTT
TRBD2 few TRBJ2-1 TRBV11-2 CASSLGTSGRFAYNEQFF TGTGCCAGCAGCTTAGGGACTAGCGGGAGATTCGCCTACAATGAGCAGTTCTTC
TRBD1 . TRBJ2-1 TRBV12-5 CARGPPTGEAYNEQFF TGTGCTAGAGGTCCACCGACAGGGGAGGCCTACAATGAGCAGTTCTTC
TRBD1 few TRBJ1-5 TRBV20-1 CSATGQDNQPQHF TGCAGTGCTACTGGACAGGACAATCAGCCCCAGCATTTT
. few TRBJ1-1 TRBV5-1 CASRGGQNTEAFF TGCGCCAGCAGGGGAGGACAGAACACTGAAGCTTTCTTT
TRBD2 . TRBJ2-7 TRBV7-8 CASSLALTSGAYEQYF TGTGCCAGCAGCTTAGCGCTGACTAGCGGAGCCTACGAGCAGTACTTC
TRBD2 many TRBJ2-1 TRBV6-5 CASSYGTSYNEQFF TGTGCCAGCAGTTACGGGACTAGCTACAATGAGCAGTTCTTC
TRBD2 . TRBJ2-3 TRBV28 CASSPQGLAGVVDTQYF TGTGCCAGCAGTCCTCAGGGACTAGCGGGAGTTGTAGATACGCAGTATTTT
TRBD1 . TRBJ2-5 TRBV12-3/TRBV12-4 CASSRQGPETQYF TGTGCCAGCAGCAGACAGGGCCCAGAGACCCAGTACTTC
TRBD1 many TRBJ1-5 TRBV28 CASTPGGQNQPQHF TGTGCCAGCACCCCAGGGGGGCAGAATCAGCCCCAGCATTTT
. . TRBJ1-1 TRBV18 CASSPSGGEGTEAFF TGTGCCAGCTCACCAAGTGGAGGGGAGGGCACTGAAGCTTTCTTT
TRBD2 . TRBJ2-1 TRBV28 CASSFLAGPYNEQFF TGTGCCAGCAGTTTCCTAGCGGGACCCTACAATGAGCAGTTCTTC
TRBD1 few TRBJ2-3 TRBV10-3 CATLTGISTDTQYF TGTGCCACCTTGACAGGGATAAGCACAGATACGCAGTATTTT
TRBD2 . TRBJ2-7 TRBV5-1 CASSLTGLAGPGEQYF TGCGCCAGCAGCTTAACAGGACTAGCGGGACCGGGGGAGCAGTACTTC
TRBD2 . TRBJ2-7 TRBV20-1 CSASRGLAGGHEQYF TGCAGTGCTAGTCGCGGACTAGCGGGAGGCCACGAGCAGTACTTC
. . TRBJ1-2 TRBV12-3/TRBV12-4 CASTQSYGYTF TGTGCCAGCACCCAGAGCTATGGCTACACCTTC
TRBD1 . TRBJ1-6 TRBV7-2 CASSPRGPGDSPLHF TGTGCCAGCAGCCCGAGGGGGCCTGGGGATTCACCCCTCCACTTT
TRBD1 many TRBJ1-5 TRBV20-1 CSAARDSRSTQPQHF TGCAGTGCAGCCCGGGACAGCCGGTCTACCCAGCCCCAGCATTTT
. many TRBJ1-1 TRBV10-3 CAISVRALGTEAFF TGTGCCATCAGTGTGCGGGCCCTGGGCACTGAAGCTTTCTTT
. few TRBJ1-1 TRBV7-2 CASSLYGILNTEAFF TGTGCCAGCAGCTTATATGGCATTTTGAACACTGAAGCTTTCTTT
. few TRBJ2-7 TRBV3-1 CASSQSLSGAYEQYF TGTGCCAGCAGCCAAAGCCTCTCGGGGGCTTACGAGCAGTACTTC
TRBD2 many TRBJ2-7 TRBV3-1 CASSPSGVGEQYF TGTGCCAGCAGCCCCAGCGGGGTCGGCGAGCAGTACTTC
TRBD2 . TRBJ2-3 TRBV6-1 CASSGAATSGDKRTDTQYF TGTGCCAGCAGTGGCGCCGCGACTAGCGGGGATAAGCGCACAGATACGCAGTATTTT
. . TRBJ2-7 TRBV21-1 CASSKRGGRVYEQYF TGTGCCAGCAGCAAAAGGGGAGGGCGAGTATACGAGCAGTACTTC
TRBD2 . TRBJ2-7 TRBV18 CASSPSGRAHEQYF TGTGCCAGCTCACCCAGCGGGAGGGCCCACGAGCAGTACTTC
. . TRBJ2-7 TRBV18 CASSPGQLYAYEQYF TGTGCCAGCTCACCGGGACAACTATATGCCTACGAGCAGTACTTC
TRBD2 . TRBJ2-7 TRBV5-1 CASSVTSGIYEQYF TGCGCCAGCAGCGTGACTAGCGGGATCTACGAGCAGTACTTC
TRBD1 . TRBJ1-5 TRBV5-4 CASSAGTEGNQPQHF TGTGCCAGCAGCGCCGGGACAGAAGGCAATCAGCCCCAGCATTTT
. few TRBJ2-7 TRBV6-2/TRBV6-3 CASSYSAGVNYEQYF TGTGCCAGCAGTTACTCCGCAGGGGTAAACTACGAGCAGTACTTC
TRBD2 . TRBJ2-1 TRBV5-1 CASTGGGRVYNEQFF TGCGCCAGCACCGGCGGCGGGAGGGTTTACAATGAGCAGTTCTTC
TRBD1 . TRBJ1-5 TRBV6-1 CASSHHWYGTGRKPQHF TGTGCCAGCAGCCACCACTGGTACGGGACAGGGAGAAAGCCCCAGCATTTT